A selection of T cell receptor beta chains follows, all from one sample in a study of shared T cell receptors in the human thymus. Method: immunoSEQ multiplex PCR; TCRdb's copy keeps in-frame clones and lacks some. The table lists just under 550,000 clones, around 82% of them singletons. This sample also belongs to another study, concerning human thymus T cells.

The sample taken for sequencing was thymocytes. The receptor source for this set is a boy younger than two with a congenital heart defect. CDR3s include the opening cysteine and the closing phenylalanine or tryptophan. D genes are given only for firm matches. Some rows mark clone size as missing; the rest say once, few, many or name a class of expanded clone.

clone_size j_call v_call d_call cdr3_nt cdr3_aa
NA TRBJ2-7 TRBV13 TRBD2 TGTGCCAGCAGCTCAGAGGGGGATAGAAGCGGGAGTTCGTACGAGCAGTACTTC CASSSEGDRSGSSYEQYF
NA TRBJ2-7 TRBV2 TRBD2 TGTGCCAGCAGGGTAACAAAGGCGGGAGGGTTCGTCGACGAGCAGTACTTC CASRVTKAGGFVDEQYF
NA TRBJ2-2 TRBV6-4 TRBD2 TGTGCCAGCAGTGACTCGAGTCCGGGAGGGACCGGGGAGCTGTTTTTT CASSDSSPGGTGELFF
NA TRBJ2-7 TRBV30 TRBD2 TGTGCAGTCCGGGGGGGAGACGCCGAGCAGTACTTC CAVRGGDAEQYF
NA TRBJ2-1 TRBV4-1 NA TGCGCCAGCAGCCAAGGGGCCCTCTCCTACAATGAGCAGTTCTTC CASSQGALSYNEQFF
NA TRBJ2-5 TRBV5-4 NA TGTGCCAGCAGCTTGGGGGGGCCGGGCCAAGAGACCCAGTACTTC CASSLGGPGQETQYF
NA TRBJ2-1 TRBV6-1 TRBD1 TGTGCCAGCAGTGAATGGGCAGGGGGTATAGAGTACAATGAGCAGTTCTTC CASSEWAGGIEYNEQFF
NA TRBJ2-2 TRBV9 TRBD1 TGTGCCAGCAGCGTAGGCACAGGGGGCGAATGGAACACCGGGGAGCTGTTTTTT CASSVGTGGEWNTGELFF
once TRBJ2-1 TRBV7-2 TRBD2 TGTGCCACCAGCTTAGCGGCTAGCGGGCACAATGAGCAGTTCTTC CATSLAASGHNEQFF
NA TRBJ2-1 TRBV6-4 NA TGTGCCAGCAGTGACGTAACCCCAGCGCGACCCTACAATGAGCAGTTCTTC CASSDVTPARPYNEQFF
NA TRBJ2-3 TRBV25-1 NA TGTGCCAGCAGTGAGATTAGCCGGAGCAGTACGCAGTATTTT CASSEISRSSTQYF
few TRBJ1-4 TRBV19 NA TGTGCCAGTACCGATCCGGGGGGAAGAGGAAAACTGTTTTTT CASTDPGGRGKLFF
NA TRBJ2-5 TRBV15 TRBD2 TGTGCCACCAGCAGAGGTCCTAGCGGGATGACCCAAGAGACCCAGTACTTC CATSRGPSGMTQETQYF
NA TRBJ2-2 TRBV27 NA TGTGCCAGCAGTGCCGAAGAACGGACCGGGGAGCTGTTTTTT CASSAEERTGELFF
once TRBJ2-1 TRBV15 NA TGTGCCACCAGCAGAGATCGGGGGGCAGGAAAGTCAAATGAGCAGTTCTTC CATSRDRGAGKSNEQFF
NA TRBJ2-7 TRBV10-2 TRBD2 TGCGCCAGCGGACGACTAGCGGGATTCTCCTACGAGCAGTACTTC CASGRLAGFSYEQYF
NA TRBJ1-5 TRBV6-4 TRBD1 TGTGCCAGCAGTGAGCCCCCGGACAGGGATAGCAATCAGCCCCAGCATTTT CASSEPPDRDSNQPQHF
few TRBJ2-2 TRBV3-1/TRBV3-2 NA TGTGCCGCAGGCGGGGAGCTGTTTTTT CAAGGELFF
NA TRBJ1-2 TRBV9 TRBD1 TGTGCCAGCAGCGGTCGGACAGGGGACTATGGCTACACCTTC CASSGRTGDYGYTF
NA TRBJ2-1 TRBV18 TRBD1 TGTGCCAGCTCACCGGGACAGGGGGCAGATGAGCAGTTCTTC CASSPGQGADEQFF
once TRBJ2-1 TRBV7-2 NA TGTGCCAGCAGCTTACCCCACCGGACTCTAAATGAGCAGTTCTTC CASSLPHRTLNEQFF
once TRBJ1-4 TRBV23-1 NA TGCGCCAGCAGTCAATCGATGTGGGGGGGCTTGGATTTTTTT CASSQSMWGGLDFF
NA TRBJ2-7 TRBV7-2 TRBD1 TGTGCCAGCAGCCCACGGGACAGTTTCTACGAGCAGTACTTC CASSPRDSFYEQYF
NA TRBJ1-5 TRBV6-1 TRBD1 TGTGCCAGCAGTGAAGTCGGGGACAGGGGACGTCAGCCCCAGCATTTT CASSEVGDRGRQPQHF
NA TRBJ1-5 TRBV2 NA TGTGCCAGCAGTGAAGCGGGAGGGGATCAGCCCCAGCATTTT CASSEAGGDQPQHF
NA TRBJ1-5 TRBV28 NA TGTGCCAGCAGCCTATCAGGACAGTATAGCAATCAGCCCCAGCATTTT CASSLSGQYSNQPQHF
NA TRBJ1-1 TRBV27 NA TGTGCCAGCAGCCTGTACGGGGGCACTGAAGCTTTCTTT CASSLYGGTEAFF
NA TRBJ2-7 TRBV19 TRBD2 TGTGCCAGTAGTGCCCGGACTAGCGGCGACTCCTACGAGCAGTACTTC CASSARTSGDSYEQYF
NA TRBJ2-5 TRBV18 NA TGTGCCAGCTCACCATCGCAGGGGACGCAAGAGACCCAGTACTTC CASSPSQGTQETQYF
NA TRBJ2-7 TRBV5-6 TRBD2 TGTGCCAGCAGCTTGGATCGCAAGCGGGAGGCATACGAGCAGTACTTC CASSLDRKREAYEQYF
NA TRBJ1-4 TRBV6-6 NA TGTGCCAGCAGTCCCCGGGATCGGGGGGAGGATGAAAAACTGTTTTTT CASSPRDRGEDEKLFF
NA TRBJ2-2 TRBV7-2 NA TGTGCCAGCAGCCGCGGGGGGGAGCTGTTTTTT CASSRGGELFF
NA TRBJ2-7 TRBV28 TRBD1 TGTGCCAGCAGTTGCCGGGACAGACCCTACGAGCAGTACTTC CASSCRDRPYEQYF
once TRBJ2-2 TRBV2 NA TGTGCCGGCGCCCCCAGGGTTCCCGGGGAGCTGTTTTTT CAGAPRVPGELFF
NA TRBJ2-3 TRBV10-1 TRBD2 TGCGCCAGCAGTGGTGGGACTAGCGGGAGGGATACGCAGTATTTT CASSGGTSGRDTQYF
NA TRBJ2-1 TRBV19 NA TGTGCCAGTAGTACCCCCTTTCCCCTAAGCTCCTACAATGAGCAGTTCTTC CASSTPFPLSSYNEQFF